Listed below are T cell receptor beta chains from one sample, sequenced in a study of PD-1 blockade in classical Hodgkin lymphoma. Libraries were prepared by immunoSEQ multiplex PCR; TCRdb keeps only in-frame clonotypes and omits some of them. The data show some 96,000 clones, 93% seen once. Specimen: peripheral blood mononuclear cells (PBMCs), collected before the fourth cycle of nivolumab. These TCRs come from a human donor with classical Hodgkin lymphoma. CDR3s include the opening cysteine and the closing phenylalanine or tryptophan. The order of the fields is J gene, V gene, clone size, D gene, CDR3 DNA, CDR3 protein. The D gene is left open where the match is weak. Only some rows state a clone size, as once, few, many or a class for expanded clones.

J gene: TRBJ1-2; V gene: TRBV27; clone size: once; D gene: .; CDR3 DNA: TGTGCCAGCAGTTTTAGGGGCTCGGCGATTGGCTACACCTTC; CDR3 protein: CASSFRGSAIGYTF
J gene: TRBJ1-5; V gene: TRBV28; clone size: .; D gene: TRBD1; CDR3 DNA: TGTGCCAGCAGTCTGGGGACGGGACAGGGTACCCTTGGGCCCCAGCATTTT; CDR3 protein: CASSLGTGQGTLGPQHF
J gene: TRBJ2-3; V gene: TRBV19; clone size: .; D gene: .; CDR3 DNA: TGTGCCAGTAGTATTAGCACAGATACGCAGTATTTT; CDR3 protein: CASSISTDTQYF
J gene: TRBJ2-5; V gene: TRBV7-5; clone size: .; D gene: .; CDR3 DNA: TGTGTCAGATCAACGGACAGGCGCCAAGAGACCCAGTACTTC; CDR3 protein: CVRSTDRRQETQYF
J gene: TRBJ2-7; V gene: TRBV18; clone size: .; D gene: .; CDR3 DNA: TGTGCCAGCTCACCGCAACGGGCCTCCTACGAGCAGTACTTC; CDR3 protein: CASSPQRASYEQYF
J gene: TRBJ1-1; V gene: TRBV5-3; clone size: .; D gene: .; CDR3 DNA: TGTGCCAGAAGCCTACCCGTAAAATTCAGTTCAGCTTTCTTT; CDR3 protein: CARSLPVKFSSAFF
J gene: TRBJ2-1; V gene: TRBV7-6; clone size: .; D gene: .; CDR3 DNA: TGTGCCAGCAGCTTCCGTAGCCCCATTTCAGGGAGTGGGGAGAATGAGCAGTTCTTC; CDR3 protein: CASSFRSPISGSGENEQFF
J gene: TRBJ2-1; V gene: TRBV7-9; clone size: .; D gene: .; CDR3 DNA: TGTGCCAGCAGCTCCGACATCTACAATGAGCAGTTCTTC; CDR3 protein: CASSSDIYNEQFF
J gene: TRBJ1-4; V gene: TRBV28; clone size: .; D gene: .; CDR3 DNA: TGTGCCAGCAGTTTACCGGCGGCTGCAACTAATGAAAAACTGTTTTTT; CDR3 protein: CASSLPAAATNEKLFF
J gene: TRBJ1-1; V gene: TRBV30; clone size: few; D gene: TRBD1; CDR3 DNA: TGTGCCTGGGGTGGACAGGTGGACACTGAAGCTTTCTTT; CDR3 protein: CAWGGQVDTEAFF
J gene: TRBJ1-2; V gene: TRBV29-1; clone size: .; D gene: .; CDR3 DNA: TGCAGCGTTGAAGGGCTGACCGTGGGGATCTATGGCTACACCTTC; CDR3 protein: CSVEGLTVGIYGYTF
J gene: TRBJ2-2; V gene: TRBV28; clone size: .; D gene: .; CDR3 DNA: TGTGCCACCCCAGTGGTTCCCCCGGGACGGACTCGGACCGGGGAGCTGTTTTTT; CDR3 protein: CATPVVPPGRTRTGELFF
J gene: TRBJ1-2; V gene: TRBV27; clone size: .; D gene: .; CDR3 DNA: TGTGCCAGCAGTCGTGACAAGATCTATGGCTACACCTTC; CDR3 protein: CASSRDKIYGYTF
J gene: TRBJ2-5; V gene: TRBV5-1; clone size: .; D gene: TRBD2; CDR3 DNA: TGCGCCAGCAGCCAAGGACTAGCGGGAGTTTGGGAAGAGACCCAGTACTTC; CDR3 protein: CASSQGLAGVWEETQYF
J gene: TRBJ1-2; V gene: TRBV5-1; clone size: .; D gene: .; CDR3 DNA: TGCGCCAGCAATCCCATTTCGCCGGGAATTCGCCATGGCTACACCTTC; CDR3 protein: CASNPISPGIRHGYTF
J gene: TRBJ2-5; V gene: TRBV4-2; clone size: .; D gene: .; CDR3 DNA: TGTGCCAGCAGCCAAGAGATCCAAGAGACCCAGTACTTC; CDR3 protein: CASSQEIQETQYF
J gene: TRBJ1-5; V gene: TRBV10-3; clone size: .; D gene: .; CDR3 DNA: TGTGCCGCCGGCAGGGGCGCATTAGATCAGCCCCAGCATTTT; CDR3 protein: CAAGRGALDQPQHF
J gene: TRBJ1-1; V gene: TRBV4-1; clone size: .; D gene: .; CDR3 DNA: TGCGCCAGCAGCTCTCCCCCGCGAGGGACTGAAGCTTTCTTT; CDR3 protein: CASSSPPRGTEAFF
J gene: TRBJ1-2; V gene: TRBV11-2; clone size: once; D gene: .; CDR3 DNA: TGTGCCAGCAGCCTTGGGACCGCTACACACTATGGCTACACCTTC; CDR3 protein: CASSLGTATHYGYTF
J gene: TRBJ1-1; V gene: TRBV5-4; clone size: .; D gene: .; CDR3 DNA: TGTGCCAGCAGCTTGGGCCAGTTGGCTTTCTTT; CDR3 protein: CASSLGQLAFF
J gene: TRBJ2-3; V gene: TRBV10-1; clone size: .; D gene: .; CDR3 DNA: TGCGCCAGCAGTGAGTCCCGGAATACGCAGTATTTT; CDR3 protein: CASSESRNTQYF
J gene: TRBJ1-5; V gene: TRBV6-5; clone size: .; D gene: .; CDR3 DNA: TGTGCCAGCAGTTACTCCGGGCCTTTATATCAGCCCCAGCATTTT; CDR3 protein: CASSYSGPLYQPQHF
J gene: TRBJ2-3; V gene: TRBV7-9; clone size: .; D gene: .; CDR3 DNA: TGTGCCAGCAGCTCGGAGCGGTCCACAGATACGCAGTATTTT; CDR3 protein: CASSSERSTDTQYF
J gene: TRBJ2-7; V gene: TRBV6-6; clone size: once; D gene: .; CDR3 DNA: TGTGCCAGCAGTTACGGAGGGGCGGACTACGAGCAGTACTTC; CDR3 protein: CASSYGGADYEQYF
J gene: TRBJ2-1; V gene: TRBV11-3; clone size: .; D gene: TRBD2; CDR3 DNA: TGTGCCAGCAGTCAATCTCACGGGAGGCCCGGCAATGAGCAGTTCTTC; CDR3 protein: CASSQSHGRPGNEQFF
J gene: TRBJ2-2; V gene: TRBV27; clone size: .; D gene: TRBD1; CDR3 DNA: TGTGCCAGCAGTTTATCGACAGGGGGGTCGAACACCGGGGAGCTGTTTTTT; CDR3 protein: CASSLSTGGSNTGELFF
J gene: TRBJ2-6; V gene: TRBV2; clone size: .; D gene: TRBD1; CDR3 DNA: TGTGCCAGCAGGAGGGGGCACGGGGCCAACGTCCTGACTTTC; CDR3 protein: CASRRGHGANVLTF
J gene: TRBJ2-1; V gene: TRBV28; clone size: .; D gene: TRBD2; CDR3 DNA: TGTGCCAGCACCCTCCGACTAGCGGGAGGGGTCTACAATGAGCAGTTCTTC; CDR3 protein: CASTLRLAGGVYNEQFF
J gene: TRBJ2-7; V gene: TRBV2; clone size: .; D gene: .; CDR3 DNA: TGTGCCAGCGACAGGTCATACGAGCAGTACTTC; CDR3 protein: CASDRSYEQYF
J gene: TRBJ2-5; V gene: TRBV7-8; clone size: .; D gene: .; CDR3 DNA: TGTGCCAGCAGCCCCTACAGTGAGGGGACCCAGTACTTC; CDR3 protein: CASSPYSEGTQYF
J gene: TRBJ2-7; V gene: TRBV15; clone size: .; D gene: .; CDR3 DNA: TGTGCCACCAGCAGAGAAAGAGCGCTCGAGCAGTACTTC; CDR3 protein: CATSRERALEQYF
J gene: TRBJ2-5; V gene: TRBV5-1; clone size: .; D gene: .; CDR3 DNA: TGCGCCAGCAGCTTAGGGTATCTGACACCACGAGAAGAGACCCAGTACTTC; CDR3 protein: CASSLGYLTPREETQYF
J gene: TRBJ2-4; V gene: TRBV19; clone size: once; D gene: .; CDR3 DNA: TGTGCCAGTAGTATGGATGGGACACTGGCTAATTCGGCCAAAAACATTCAGTACTTC; CDR3 protein: CASSMDGTLANSAKNIQYF
J gene: TRBJ2-3; V gene: TRBV28; clone size: .; D gene: TRBD2; CDR3 DNA: TGTGCCAGCAGCACAACTAGCGGGCCTAGCACAGATACGCAGTATTTT; CDR3 protein: CASSTTSGPSTDTQYF
J gene: TRBJ2-7; V gene: TRBV2; clone size: .; D gene: TRBD2; CDR3 DNA: TGTGCCAGCAAGGGACTAGCGGGTGCCTACGAGCAGTACTTC; CDR3 protein: CASKGLAGAYEQYF
J gene: TRBJ2-7; V gene: TRBV4-2; clone size: .; D gene: TRBD2; CDR3 DNA: TGTGCCAGCAGCCAAGACGCCCGAGCGGGAGGGACCTACGAGCAGTACTTC; CDR3 protein: CASSQDARAGGTYEQYF
J gene: TRBJ2-1; V gene: TRBV25-1; clone size: .; D gene: TRBD1; CDR3 DNA: TGTGCCAGCAGTGACCGGACAGGGGTGTCCTACAATGAGCAGTTCTTC; CDR3 protein: CASSDRTGVSYNEQFF
J gene: TRBJ2-3; V gene: TRBV5-4; clone size: .; D gene: .; CDR3 DNA: TGTGCCAGCAGCTTGGAGGGCCGGCTGACAGATACGCAGTATTTT; CDR3 protein: CASSLEGRLTDTQYF
J gene: TRBJ1-5; V gene: TRBV10-2; clone size: .; D gene: .; CDR3 DNA: TGCGCCAGCAGTGATAGGAGAAGGGGCCTCAATCAGCCCCAGCATTTT; CDR3 protein: CASSDRRRGLNQPQHF
J gene: TRBJ1-6; V gene: TRBV7-9; clone size: .; D gene: .; CDR3 DNA: TGTGCCAGCAGCTTAGGGGGACTGCCCGATTCACCCCTCCACTTT; CDR3 protein: CASSLGGLPDSPLHF
J gene: TRBJ1-2; V gene: TRBV28; clone size: .; D gene: TRBD1; CDR3 DNA: TGTGCCAGCAGTTTACTCCCGGACAGGGGAAGAACCTATGGCTACACCTTC; CDR3 protein: CASSLLPDRGRTYGYTF
J gene: TRBJ2-7; V gene: TRBV28; clone size: .; D gene: .; CDR3 DNA: TGTGCCATCGTTGGACAGGGAGGGTACGAGCAGTACTTC; CDR3 protein: CAIVGQGGYEQYF
J gene: TRBJ1-1; V gene: TRBV4-1; clone size: .; D gene: .; CDR3 DNA: TGCGCCAGCAGCCGCGAGGAGAACACTGAAGCTTTCTTT; CDR3 protein: CASSREENTEAFF
J gene: TRBJ2-3; V gene: TRBV29-1; clone size: .; D gene: TRBD1; CDR3 DNA: TGCAGCGTTGGGGACAGGGTCTGGACAGATACGCAGTATTTT; CDR3 protein: CSVGDRVWTDTQYF
J gene: TRBJ1-4; V gene: TRBV5-1; clone size: .; D gene: .; CDR3 DNA: TGCGCCAGCAGCCCCCGGGGGGAAAAACTGTTTTTT; CDR3 protein: CASSPRGEKLFF
J gene: TRBJ1-1; V gene: TRBV11-2; clone size: .; D gene: .; CDR3 DNA: TGTGCCAGCAGCTTAGGGGCAGCACCATGGAACACTGAAGCTTTCTTT; CDR3 protein: CASSLGAAPWNTEAFF
J gene: TRBJ1-1; V gene: TRBV6-5; clone size: .; D gene: .; CDR3 DNA: TGTGCCAGCACCCGGGGCGGGGGTAACACTGAAGCTTTCTTT; CDR3 protein: CASTRGGGNTEAFF
J gene: TRBJ2-1; V gene: TRBV29-1; clone size: .; D gene: .; CDR3 DNA: TGCAGCGTTGAAGTGCGGTTTGGGGTCGATGAGCAGTTCTTC; CDR3 protein: CSVEVRFGVDEQFF
J gene: TRBJ1-2; V gene: TRBV25-1; clone size: .; D gene: .; CDR3 DNA: TGTGCCAGCAGTGTGGGGGCGTCGAGCTATGGCTACACCTTC; CDR3 protein: CASSVGASSYGYTF
J gene: TRBJ1-4; V gene: TRBV5-6; clone size: .; D gene: TRBD1; CDR3 DNA: TGTGCCAGCAGCTTGGGAGACAGGGGCCATGAAAAACTGTTTTTT; CDR3 protein: CASSLGDRGHEKLFF
J gene: TRBJ1-4; V gene: TRBV7-9; clone size: .; D gene: .; CDR3 DNA: TGTGCCAGCAGCTTAGCCACGGCAGAAGAAAAACTGTTTTTT; CDR3 protein: CASSLATAEEKLFF
J gene: TRBJ1-1; V gene: TRBV9; clone size: .; D gene: TRBD1; CDR3 DNA: TGTGCCAGCAGCGTAGAGGCCCATGGGTCAGGGGGCCTTAGATACACTGAAGCTTTCTTT; CDR3 protein: CASSVEAHGSGGLRYTEAFF
J gene: TRBJ1-3; V gene: TRBV10-3; clone size: .; D gene: .; CDR3 DNA: TGTGCCATCAGTGAATTTGGACGCGGAAACACCATATATTTT; CDR3 protein: CAISEFGRGNTIYF
J gene: TRBJ1-5; V gene: TRBV30; clone size: few; D gene: .; CDR3 DNA: TGTGCCTGGAGTGTATACAATCAGCCCCAGCATTTT; CDR3 protein: CAWSVYNQPQHF